This TCR beta chain originates from a study of molecular identifiers for immune sequencing clone quantification. The authors built bulk TCR libraries by previously described methods with listed TCR primers. From the PCR reads, TCRdb called clonotypes with MiXCR, one entry per CDR3 protein. The sample carries over 600,000 distinct CDR3 sequences, approximately 20% recorded once. The study's findings and limits: Over 99% of CMV-specific effector molecules, but under 1% of naive ones, were in clones above 20 copies. Spiked Jurkat TCR RNA equal to one cell could reportedly be picked out among 1 million or so naive cells.

This clonotype was detected a few times. Its antigen is currently unknown. Germline V gene sequence: CDR1 SQVTM, CDR2 ANQGSEA. Trimming removed 5 bases from V and 10 bases from J, with 21 bases in between. The CDR3 has 14 residues. When naive CD8 T cells were sorted, they were gated as CD8+CD4-CCR7+CD45RA+. This clonotype was sampled from a human donor in good health. Some libraries in this study had Jurkat cell RNA spiked in. The chain links TRBV29-1 to TRBJ2-1; D remains ambiguous. The specimen was naive CD8+ T cells from blood, with Jurkat cell RNA spiked in. The subset here: FACS-sorted CD8+CD4-CCR7+CD45RA+ naive T cells. CDR3 DNA: TGCAGCGTTTACCGGGCCGATAACCTGGGGGAGCAGTTCTTC. Encoded protein: CSVYRADNLGEQFF.